This TCR beta chain was retrieved from a study of shared clonotypes between healthy human individuals. Memory CD4+ cells were the fraction left after CD45RA+ naive selection. The germline CDR1 and CDR2 sequences are SNHLY and FYNNEI. Trimming pared 4 bases from V and 7 bases from J, leaving 13 bases between. The CDR3 spans 13 residues. The study's findings and limits: Clonotype sharing among donors, it was expected, would be affected by sequencing depth. Estimated clonotype richness was generally higher in naive than memory subsets.

Assay used: immunoSEQ multiplex PCR; TCRdb lists only in-frame clones, some missing. The table includes 2.3 million or so clones, 85% to 95% detected once. Comment on this clone: The antigen remains unidentified.

This sequence was found in a young man in good health. Some clones in this sample may be carry-over from other donors' samples. This chain connects TRBV2 to TRBJ1-1, with D unresolved. The sample taken for sequencing was naive CD4+ T cells from PBMCs. Subset meaning: CD45RA+ positively selected. The CDR3 is CASSGQTLFEAFF. The CDR3, as DNA: TGTGCCAGCAGTGGCCAGACCCTTTTTGAAGCTTTCTTT.